This T cell receptor (beta chain) is from a study of blood T cell repertoires in COVID-19. Participants in the exposed group had met a COVID-19 case in the 2 weeks before joining the study. The method was immunoSEQ multiplex PCR; TCRdb's version includes in-frame clones alone and lacks a portion of them. The table includes 360,000 or so clones, roughly 86% detected once. This CDR3 spans 14 amino acids. V gave up 0 bases and J gave up 6 bases, with 11 bases separating them. Per germline, CDR1 WNHNN and CDR2 SYGVQD (reference sequence). The chain employs TRBV10-1 and TRBJ1-2; D is perhaps TRBD1 (5 bases). This receptor was taken from a woman aged 25 to 39 who had been exposed to COVID-19. The sequencing input was PBMCs or T cells enriched from blood (not recorded which). CDR3 amino acids: CASSESDRMDGYTF. The CDR3 DNA follows: TGCGCCAGCAGTGAGTCTGACAGAATGGATGGCTACACCTTC.